Following are 4 T cell receptor beta chains from one sample sequenced in a study of blood T cell repertoires in COVID-19. Assay: immunoSEQ multiplex PCR; the TCRdb copy retains only in-frame clones and omits some. The profile covers hundreds of thousands of clones, with 79% appearing a single time and over 3% taken by the ten largest. Sequenced: peripheral blood. These TCRs come from a woman aged 40 to 50 with active or convalescent COVID-19.

The chain carries TRBV7-2 and TRBJ1-2, with 10 bases fitting TRBD1. This CDR3 is built from 15 residues. J lost 4 bases, V lost 5 bases, and 7 bases had no gene match. In germline, CDR1 is SGHTA, CDR2 FQGNSA. CDR3 coding DNA: TGTGCCAGCAGCCTAGGGACAGGGGAGGCCTATGGCTACACCTTC. Amino acid sequence: CASSLGTGEAYGYTF.

As regards this clone: The sample contains more than one DNA sequence encoding this CDR3. The rearrangement uses TRBV30 and TRBJ1-5, with D hard to call. The germline V gene has CDR1 GTSNPN and CDR2 SVGIG (reference sequence). V lost 0 bases to trimming and J lost 2 bases, with 8 bases between them. The CDR3 consists of 14 residues. This CDR3 is CAWSVRGGNQPQHF. The CDR3 DNA reads TGTGCCTGGAGTGTACGGGGTGGCAATCAGCCCCAGCATTTT.

The chain has TRBV2 and TRBJ2-1; 7 nucleotides align to TRBD2. Looked up from germline, CDR1 is SNHLY and CDR2 is FYNNEI. The CDR3 is 15 amino acids. J lost 5 bases, V lost 6 bases, and 10 bases had no gene match. As DNA, the CDR3 is TGTGCCAGCAGAAAGAGCGGGGCGGGCCACAATGAGCAGTTCTTC. Protein: CASRKSGAGHNEQFF.

The chain is built from TRBV6-6 and TRBJ1-3; possibly TRBD1 for D (5 bases). With 8 bases removed from V and 4 bases from J, the gap between germline ends came to 9 bases. The CDR3 has 12 amino acids. Per the germline V gene, CDR1 is MNHNY and CDR2 is SVGAGI (reference sequence). Written as DNA, the CDR3 is TGTGCCAGCTCCCCAGGGGGAAACACCATATATTTT. Its protein product is CASSPGGNTIYF.